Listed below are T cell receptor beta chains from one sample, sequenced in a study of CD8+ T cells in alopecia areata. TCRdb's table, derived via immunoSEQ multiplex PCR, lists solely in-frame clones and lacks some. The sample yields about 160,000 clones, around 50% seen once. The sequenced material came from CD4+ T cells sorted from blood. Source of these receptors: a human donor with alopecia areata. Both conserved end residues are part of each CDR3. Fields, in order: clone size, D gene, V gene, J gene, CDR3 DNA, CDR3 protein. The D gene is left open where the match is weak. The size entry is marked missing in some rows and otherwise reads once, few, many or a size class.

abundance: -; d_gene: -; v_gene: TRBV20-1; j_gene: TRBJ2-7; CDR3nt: TGCAGTGCTAGAACGGACATCGGGCAGTACTTC; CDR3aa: CSARTDIGQYF
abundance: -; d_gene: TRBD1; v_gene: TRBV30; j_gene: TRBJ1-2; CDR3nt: TGTGCCTGGAGTTTGGCAGGGGGGCCGTATGGCTATGGCTACACCTTC; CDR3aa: CAWSLAGGPYGYGYTF
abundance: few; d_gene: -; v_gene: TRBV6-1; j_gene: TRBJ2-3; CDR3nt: TGTGCCAGCGCCCGGGATTTAAAGGCAGATACGCAGTATTTT; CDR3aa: CASARDLKADTQYF
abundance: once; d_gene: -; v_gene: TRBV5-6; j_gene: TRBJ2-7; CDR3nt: TGTGCCAGCAGCCAAAGGCGATACGAGCAGTACTTC; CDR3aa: CASSQRRYEQYF
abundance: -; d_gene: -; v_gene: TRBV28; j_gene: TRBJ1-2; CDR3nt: TGTGCCAGCAGTGAACCGGGACGGCATGGCTACACCTTC; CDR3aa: CASSEPGRHGYTF
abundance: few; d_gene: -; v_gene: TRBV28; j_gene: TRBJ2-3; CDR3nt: TGTGCCAGCAGCCACCCCGCCGGGGGCGCTTCAGATACGCAGTATTTT; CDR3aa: CASSHPAGGASDTQYF
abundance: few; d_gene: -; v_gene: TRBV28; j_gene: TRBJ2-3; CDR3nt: TGTGCCACATGGGGGGGAGACAGGCAAGATACGCAGTATTTT; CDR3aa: CATWGGDRQDTQYF
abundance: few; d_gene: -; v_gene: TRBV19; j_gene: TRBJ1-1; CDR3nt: TGTGCCAGTAGCGAGGCCCCGAACACTGAAGCTTTCTTT; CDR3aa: CASSEAPNTEAFF
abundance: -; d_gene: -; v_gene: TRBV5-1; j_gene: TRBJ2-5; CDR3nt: TGCGCCAGCACCGAGAGGACCGTCGAAGGAGGCACCCAGTACTTC; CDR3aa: CASTERTVEGGTQYF
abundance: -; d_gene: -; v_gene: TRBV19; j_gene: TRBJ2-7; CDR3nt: TGTGCCAGTAGTACAGGGTCAGTTACCTACGAGCAGTACTTC; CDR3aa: CASSTGSVTYEQYF
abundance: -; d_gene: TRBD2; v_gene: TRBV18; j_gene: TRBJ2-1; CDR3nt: TGTGCCAGCTCACCAAAGCTAGCGGAGCCTAATGAGCAGTTCTTC; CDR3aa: CASSPKLAEPNEQFF
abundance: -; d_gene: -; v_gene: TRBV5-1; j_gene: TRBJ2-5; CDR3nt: TGCGCCAGCGGACAGACAGGCCGAGAGACCCAGTACTTC; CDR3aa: CASGQTGRETQYF
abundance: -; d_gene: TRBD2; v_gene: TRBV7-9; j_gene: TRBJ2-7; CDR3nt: TGTGCCAGCAGCTTAGCGAAGCGGGAGCACGAGCAGTACTTC; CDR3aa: CASSLAKREHEQYF
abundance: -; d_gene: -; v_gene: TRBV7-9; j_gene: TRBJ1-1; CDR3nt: TGTGCCAGCGGCCGAGGGTTCGGGACTGAAGCTTTCTTT; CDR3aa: CASGRGFGTEAFF
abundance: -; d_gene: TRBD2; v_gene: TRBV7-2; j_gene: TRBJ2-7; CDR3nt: TGTGCCAGCAGCTTAGACGGGGGGAATGTGCGGGAGCAGTACTTC; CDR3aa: CASSLDGGNVREQYF
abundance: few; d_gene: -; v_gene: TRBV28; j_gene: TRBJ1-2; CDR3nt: TGTGCCAGCAGTTCCCCGGTCGGCTATGGCTACACCTTC; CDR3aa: CASSSPVGYGYTF
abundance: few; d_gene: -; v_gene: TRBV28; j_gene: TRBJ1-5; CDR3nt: TGTGCCAGCAGGGGCGGGACACCCAATCAGCCCCAGCATTTT; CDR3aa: CASRGGTPNQPQHF
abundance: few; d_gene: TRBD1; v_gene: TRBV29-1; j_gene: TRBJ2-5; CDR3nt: TGCAGCGCACAAGAACAGGGGGCACGGGAGACCCAGTACTTC; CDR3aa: CSAQEQGARETQYF
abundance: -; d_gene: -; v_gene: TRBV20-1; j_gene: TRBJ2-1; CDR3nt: TGCAGTGCTAGAGGTAGGGGTGAGCAGTTCTTC; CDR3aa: CSARGRGEQFF
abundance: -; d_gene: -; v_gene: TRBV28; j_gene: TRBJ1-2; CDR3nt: TGTGCCAGCATTCACAATCCGACCTCGGCCTATGGCTACACCTTC; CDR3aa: CASIHNPTSAYGYTF
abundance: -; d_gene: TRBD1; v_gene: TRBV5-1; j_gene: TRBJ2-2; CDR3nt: TGCGCCAGCAGCAAGGACAGGGCGAACACCGGGGAGCTGTTTTTT; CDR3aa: CASSKDRANTGELFF
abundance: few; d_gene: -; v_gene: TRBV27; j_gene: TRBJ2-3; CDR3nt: TGTGCCAGTAGAAGGGGTGGGGCAGATACGCAGTATTTT; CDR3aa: CASRRGGADTQYF
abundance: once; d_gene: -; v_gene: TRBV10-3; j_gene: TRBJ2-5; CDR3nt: TGTGCCATCAGTCCTCTGGCGGATGTGACCCAGTACTTC; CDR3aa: CAISPLADVTQYF
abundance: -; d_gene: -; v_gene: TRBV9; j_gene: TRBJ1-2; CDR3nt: TGTGCCAGCAGCGTAGCTCCGGCGGATTATGGCTACACCTTC; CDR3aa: CASSVAPADYGYTF
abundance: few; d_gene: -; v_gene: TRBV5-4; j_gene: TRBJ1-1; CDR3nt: TGTGCCAGCAGCTTGGGAATTCTAAGGGTTACTGAAGCTTTCTTT; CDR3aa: CASSLGILRVTEAFF
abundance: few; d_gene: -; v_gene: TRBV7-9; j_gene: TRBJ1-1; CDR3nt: TGTGCCAGCAGCTTCGACAGGACTGAAGCTTTCTTT; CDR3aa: CASSFDRTEAFF
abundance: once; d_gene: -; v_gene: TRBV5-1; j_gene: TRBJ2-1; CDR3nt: TGCGCCAGCAGCTTGGAAGGCCCTGACTACAATGAGCAGTTCTTC; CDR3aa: CASSLEGPDYNEQFF
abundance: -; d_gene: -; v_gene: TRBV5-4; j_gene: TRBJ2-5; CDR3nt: TGTGCCAGCAGCGTCGGACAGAGCGAAGAGACCCAGTACTTC; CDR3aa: CASSVGQSEETQYF
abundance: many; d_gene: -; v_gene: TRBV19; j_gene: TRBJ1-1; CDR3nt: TGTGCCAGTAGTACCTCGGTTGGCGCGACAGCTTTCTTT; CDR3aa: CASSTSVGATAFF
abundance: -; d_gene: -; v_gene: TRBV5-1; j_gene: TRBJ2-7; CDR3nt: TGCGCCAGCAGCTTGGACCCACCCCCTGAATACGAGCAGTACTTC; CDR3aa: CASSLDPPPEYEQYF
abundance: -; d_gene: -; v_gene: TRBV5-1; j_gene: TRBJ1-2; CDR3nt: TGCGCCAGCAAGCCGGGAGCGAACTATGGCTACACCTTC; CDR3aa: CASKPGANYGYTF
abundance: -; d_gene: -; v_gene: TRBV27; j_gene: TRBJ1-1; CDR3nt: TGTGCCAGCTGTTCAACAGGGCTGGGTATGAACACTGAAGCTTTCTTT; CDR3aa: CASCSTGLGMNTEAFF
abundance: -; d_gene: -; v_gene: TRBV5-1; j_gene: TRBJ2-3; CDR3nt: TGCGCCAGCAGCCTCCTGGAGCGCAGGAGCACAGATACGCAGTATTTT; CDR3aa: CASSLLERRSTDTQYF
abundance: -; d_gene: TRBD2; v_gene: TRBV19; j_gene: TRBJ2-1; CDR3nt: TGTGCCAGTAGCATAGCGGGAGCAGCCTACAATGAGCAGTTCTTC; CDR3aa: CASSIAGAAYNEQFF
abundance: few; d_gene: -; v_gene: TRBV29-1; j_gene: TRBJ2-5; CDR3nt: TGCAGCGTTCGACTGGCGGGTGTATGGACCCAGTACTTC; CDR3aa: CSVRLAGVWTQYF
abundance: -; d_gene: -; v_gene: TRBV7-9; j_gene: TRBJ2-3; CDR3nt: TGTGCCAGCAGCCCCAGGGCCTTCGGTTCCGCAGATACGCAGTATTTT; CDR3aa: CASSPRAFGSADTQYF
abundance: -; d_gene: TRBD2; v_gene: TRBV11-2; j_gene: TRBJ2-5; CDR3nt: TGTGCCAGCAGCTTACGTGGCGGGAGAGAGACCCAGTACTTC; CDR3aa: CASSLRGGRETQYF
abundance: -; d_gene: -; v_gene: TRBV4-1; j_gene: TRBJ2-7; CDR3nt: TGCGCCAGCAGCCAAGTCTCTTCGGATTACGAGCAGTACTTC; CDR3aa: CASSQVSSDYEQYF
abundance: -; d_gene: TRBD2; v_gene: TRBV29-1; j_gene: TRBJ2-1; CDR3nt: TGCAGCGTCGATTCTAGCGGGATCTACAATGAGCAGTTCTTC; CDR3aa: CSVDSSGIYNEQFF
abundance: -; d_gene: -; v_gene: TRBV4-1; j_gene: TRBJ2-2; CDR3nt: TGCGCCAGCAGCCAAGATCAGGCTCCCGGGCGGGACGGGGAGCTGTTTTTT; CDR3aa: CASSQDQAPGRDGELFF
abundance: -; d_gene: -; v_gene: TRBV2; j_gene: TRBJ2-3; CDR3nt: TGTGCCAGCATCACGGCTGGGGCGGGAGATACGCAGTATTTT; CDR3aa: CASITAGAGDTQYF
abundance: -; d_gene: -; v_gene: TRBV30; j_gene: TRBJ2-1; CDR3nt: TGTGCCTGGAGGATGGGCCTGAGGGGAGAACCTGCCCACAATGAGCAGTTCTTC; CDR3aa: CAWRMGLRGEPAHNEQFF
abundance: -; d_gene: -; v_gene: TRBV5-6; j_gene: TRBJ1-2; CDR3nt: TGTGCCAGCAGCTCCTGGGGGGAAAAAGGCTACACCTTC; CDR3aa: CASSSWGEKGYTF
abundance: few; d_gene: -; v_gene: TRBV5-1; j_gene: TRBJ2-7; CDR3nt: TGCGCCAGCAGCTTCCACTTATCCTCGGAGCAGTACTTC; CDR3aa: CASSFHLSSEQYF
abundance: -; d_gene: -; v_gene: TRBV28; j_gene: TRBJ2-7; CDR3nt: TGTGCCAGCAGTTTCGTGGGGGTCGGCTACGAGCAGTACTTC; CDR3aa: CASSFVGVGYEQYF
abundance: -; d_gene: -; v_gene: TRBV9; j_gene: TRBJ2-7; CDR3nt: TGTGCCAGCAGCGTAAATCAGGGAACGCGCGAGCAGTACTTC; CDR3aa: CASSVNQGTREQYF
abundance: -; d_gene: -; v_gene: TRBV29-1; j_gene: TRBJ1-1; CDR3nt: TGCAGCGTGCTGGATATTAACACTGAAGCTTTCTTT; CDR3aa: CSVLDINTEAFF
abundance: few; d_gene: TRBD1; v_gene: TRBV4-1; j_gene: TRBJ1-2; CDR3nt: TGCGCCAGCAGCCAAGATCTGACAGGGTACGGCTACACCTTC; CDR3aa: CASSQDLTGYGYTF
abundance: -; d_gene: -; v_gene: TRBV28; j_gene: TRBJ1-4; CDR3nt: TGTGCCAGCAGTACCACAGGGAGAGGCGGGGAAAAACTGTTTTTT; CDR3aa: CASSTTGRGGEKLFF
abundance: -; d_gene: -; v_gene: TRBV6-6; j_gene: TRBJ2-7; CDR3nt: TGTGCCAGCGCGTTAGGGGCCTACGAGCAGTACTTC; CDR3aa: CASALGAYEQYF
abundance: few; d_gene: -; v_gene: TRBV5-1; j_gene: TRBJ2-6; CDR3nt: TGCGCCAGCAGCTCCGGCCTTTTGGACTCTGGGGCCAACGTCCTGACTTTC; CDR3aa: CASSSGLLDSGANVLTF
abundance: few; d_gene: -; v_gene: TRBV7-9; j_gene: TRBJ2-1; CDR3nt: TGTGCCAGCAGCCCAACCTCACTTGGGGGGGAGCAGTTCTTC; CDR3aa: CASSPTSLGGEQFF
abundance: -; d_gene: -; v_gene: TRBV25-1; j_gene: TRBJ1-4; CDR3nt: TGTGCCAGCAGTGAATTCCGGGCAGCTAATGAAAAACTGTTTTTT; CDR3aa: CASSEFRAANEKLFF
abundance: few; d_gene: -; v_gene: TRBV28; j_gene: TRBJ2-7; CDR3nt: TGTGCCAGCAGTTCCCTTTTATTAGGTGGGAGTGAGCAGTACTTC; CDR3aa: CASSSLLLGGSEQYF
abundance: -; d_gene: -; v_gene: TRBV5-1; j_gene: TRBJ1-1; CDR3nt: TGCGCCAGCAGCACCGGGACGGAGAACACTGAAGCTTTCTTT; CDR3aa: CASSTGTENTEAFF
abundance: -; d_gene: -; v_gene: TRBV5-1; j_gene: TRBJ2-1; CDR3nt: TGCGCCAGCAGCTTGAGGACCGCCACCTACAATGAGCAGTTCTTC; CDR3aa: CASSLRTATYNEQFF
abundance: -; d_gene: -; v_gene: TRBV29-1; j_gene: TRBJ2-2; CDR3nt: TGCAGCGTTGTAGGGGGAGTTAGGTCCGGGGAGCTGTTTTTT; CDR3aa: CSVVGGVRSGELFF
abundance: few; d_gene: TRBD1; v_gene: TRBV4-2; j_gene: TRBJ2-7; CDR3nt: TGTGCCAGCAGCCCAGGACAGGGCCGGGAGCAGTACTTC; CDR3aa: CASSPGQGREQYF
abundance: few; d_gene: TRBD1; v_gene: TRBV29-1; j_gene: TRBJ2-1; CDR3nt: TGCAGCGCTAGGACAGGGGAGGGTGAGCAGTTCTTC; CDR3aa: CSARTGEGEQFF